These 27 T cell receptor beta chains came from one sample sequenced in a study of PD-1 blockade in classical Hodgkin lymphoma. Each patient's relapse followed autologous stem cell transplantation, and brentuximab vedotin exposure varied. Clones were read by immunoSEQ multiplex PCR, and TCRdb kept only the in-frame ones, dropping some. The sample lists tens of thousands of clones; 81% were seen once. Sample: peripheral blood mononuclear cells (PBMCs), taken at baseline. These receptors came from a human donor with classical Hodgkin lymphoma.

This sequence joins TRBV10-3 and TRBJ1-4; D remains unclear. V was pared by 0 bases and J by 8 bases, with 4 bases between. This CDR3 has 12 amino acids. Germline assignment: CDR1 ENHRY and CDR2 SYGVKD. CDR3 sequence: CAISESEEKLFF. The CDR3, as DNA: TGTGCCATCAGTGAGTCGGAAGAAAAACTGTTTTTT.

This clone has just a few counts. V is TRBV7-2 and J is TRBJ1-5, with unresolved D. Germline V gene lookup returns CDR1 SGHTA and CDR2 FQGNSA. Trimming shortened V by 1 base and J by 6 bases, and 10 bases separated the two germline ends. CDR3 length: 14 amino acids. The CDR3 nucleotides read TGTGCCAGCAGCTTAGTCCAGCCGGGTCAGCCCCAGCATTTT. This sequence encodes CASSLVQPGQPQHF.

The chain recombines TRBV11-3 with TRBJ2-1; D is ambiguous. Germline V gives CDR1 SGHNT, CDR2 YENEEA. Trimming stripped 5 bases from V and 2 bases from J, with 10 bases between. The CDR3 is made up of 14 amino acids. CDR3 sequence reads: CASSLPGAYNEQFF. The DNA of the CDR3 is TGTGCCAGCAGCCTTCCCGGCGCCTACAATGAGCAGTTCTTC.

This clone has a handful of counts. The V and J genes are TRBV9 and TRBJ1-4; D is ambiguous. Deletions cut 1 base from V and 7 bases from J, with 17 bases between. The CDR3 is 16 residues long. CDR1 is SGDLS, CDR2 YYNGEE, per germline. CDR3 in amino acids: CASSVFSGSTGEKLFF. The DNA of the CDR3 is TGTGCCAGCAGCGTATTCTCCGGGAGTACGGGTGAAAAACTGTTTTTT. The full variable domain, in which reference TRBV9 and TRBJ1-4 provide the parts outside the CDR3, is DSGVTQTPKHLITATGQRVTLRCSPRSGDLSVYWYQQSLDQGLQFLIQYYNGEERAKGNILERFSAQQFPDLHSELNLSSLELGDSALYFCASSVFSGSTGEKLFFGSGTQLSVL.

This sequence joins TRBV7-3 and TRBJ2-1; D may match TRBD1 or TRBD2 (5 bases each). Looked up from germline, CDR1 is SGHTA and CDR2 is FQGTGA. This CDR3 spans 14 amino acids. The V gene lost 2 bases and the J gene lost 3 bases, with 8 bases spanning the gap. This CDR3 is CASSLGDDYNEQFF. For the CDR3, the DNA is TGTGCCAGCAGCTTAGGGGACGACTACAATGAGCAGTTCTTC.

The chain is built from TRBV5-1 and TRBJ2-1; a possible D gene is TRBD2 (6 bases). Germline loops: CDR1 SGHRS, CDR2 YFSETQ. The ends were cut back, 4 bases at V and 7 bases at J, with 15 bases in the middle. The CDR3 consists of 14 residues. The CDR3 DNA reads TGCGCCAGCAGCGAGGGACTCCGGGGGAATGAGCAGTTCTTC. Residues: CASSEGLRGNEQFF.

The chain carries TRBV7-9 and TRBJ2-1, with 7 bases identical to TRBD2. Germline trimming cut 3 bases from V and 0 bases from J; bases unmatched to any gene: 2. CDR3 length equals 15 residues. The V gene's germline CDR1 is SEHNR and CDR2 FQNEAQ (reference sequence). The CDR3 DNA is TGTGCCAGCAGCTTCCCGGGGGGCTCCTACAATGAGCAGTTCTTC. It specifies CASSFPGGSYNEQFF.

This clone was seen only once. The J gene is TRBJ2-3, the V gene TRBV30, with 8 bases fitting TRBD2. The germline V gene has CDR1 GTSNPN and CDR2 SVGIG (reference sequence). V gave up 4 bases and J gave up 0 bases; unmatched junction bases: 3. The CDR3 has 14 amino acids. CDR3 nucleotide sequence: TGTGCCTGGACTAGCGGGCCTAGCACAGATACGCAGTATTTT. This translates into CAWTSGPSTDTQYF.

Points on this clone: Other DNA sequences in the same sample also yield this CDR3. The CDR3 region has the DNA TGTGCCAGCAGCTTACCAGGCAACACTGAAGCTTTCTTT. The encoded protein is CASSLPGNTEAFF. The chain is built from TRBV7-9 and TRBJ1-1, with D uncertain. The CDR3 totals 13 residues. Germline V gene data show CDR1 as SEHNR and CDR2 as FQNEAQ (reference sequence). The ends were cut back, 2 bases at V and 2 bases at J, with 6 bases in the middle. The entire variable domain, with the rest obtained from reference TRBV7-9 and TRBJ1-1, is as follows: DTGVSQNPRHKITKRGQNVTFRCDPISEHNRLYWYRQTLGQGPEFLTYFQNEAQLEKSRLLSDRFSAERPKGSFSTLEIQRTEQGDSAMYLCASSLPGNTEAFFGQGTRLTVV.

The chain carries TRBV30 and TRBJ2-1; weak D call: TRBD2 (6 bases). Trimming cost V 3 bases and J 4 bases, with 19 bases left between them. This CDR3 spans 16 amino acids. Looked up from germline, CDR1 is GTSNPN and CDR2 is SVGIG (reference sequence). The CDR3 DNA reads TGTGCCTGGAGGATGGAGTTAGCGGCCAGATACAATGAGCAGTTCTTC. Translated, it gives CAWRMELAARYNEQFF.

The chain links TRBV14 to TRBJ2-3; D is ambiguous. This CDR3 comprises 13 residues. Germline V CDR1 and CDR2: SGHDN, FVKESK. Deletions cut 3 bases from V and 0 bases from J, with 4 bases between. The CDR3 region has the DNA TGTGCCAGCAGCCAGATAAGCACAGATACGCAGTATTTT. Amino acids: CASSQISTDTQYF.

The chain combines TRBV5-1 with TRBJ1-1; TRBD1 might be the D (5 bases). The CDR3 totals 14 residues. The V gene's germline CDR1 is SGHRS and CDR2 YFSETQ. V shed 0 bases and J shed 4 bases, with 10 bases lying between them. The CDR3: CASSLGGRVTEAFF. The CDR3 bases are TGCGCCAGCAGCTTGGGGGGGAGAGTCACTGAAGCTTTCTTT.

CDR3 in DNA: TGTGCCATCAGACCCGGGACAGCCTCTATTTGGGGCTACACCTTC. This gives the protein CAIRPGTASIWGYTF. This sequence joins TRBV10-3 and TRBJ1-2; 7 bases are a match to TRBD1. Germline V gene sequence: CDR1 ENHRY, CDR2 SYGVKD. This CDR3 spans 15 amino acids. J gave up 8 bases and V 6 bases, and 15 bases lay outside the gene matches.

The genes are TRBV10-2 and TRBJ2-7; the D gene is possibly TRBD2 (5 bases). Trimming pared 4 bases from V and 5 bases from J, leaving 12 bases between. CDR1 and CDR2 from the germline V gene are WSHSY and SAAADI. The CDR3 is 13 residues long. The CDR3 loop is CASSVLPGNEQYF. Written as DNA, the CDR3 is TGCGCCAGCAGTGTTTTACCGGGGAACGAGCAGTACTTC.

The chain joins TRBV29-1 to TRBJ1-1; 9 bases fit TRBD1. The CDR3 totals 15 residues. Germline V gene sequence: CDR1 SQVTM, CDR2 ANQGSEA. V lost 4 bases, J lost 6 bases, and 12 bases stayed unmatched. The CDR3 DNA reads as TGCAGCGTTGTTACTTCCGGGACAGGGACGCCTGAAGCTTTCTTT. Its translation: CSVVTSGTGTPEAFF.

The chain joins TRBV30 to TRBJ1-2; TRBD1 agrees at 8 bases. Germline CDR1 is GTSNPN and CDR2 is SVGIG (reference sequence). This CDR3 spans 14 amino acids. Losses at the gene ends were 5 bases for V and 8 bases for J; bases not matched to a gene: 13. Written as DNA, the CDR3 is TGTGCCTGGGTACTCGATCAGGGGGCAGGGGGCTACACCTTC. Its translation: CAWVLDQGAGGYTF.

In this sample, this clone is medium-sized. The J gene is TRBJ2-7, the V gene TRBV7-9, with 9 bases matching TRBD1. Germline V CDR1 and CDR2: SEHNR, FQNEAQ (reference sequence). J lost 0 bases, V lost 5 bases, and 8 bases had no gene match. The CDR3 runs to 16 residues. The CDR3 here is CASSPWTGERSYEQYF. The CDR3 DNA reads TGTGCCAGCAGCCCCTGGACAGGGGAGCGCTCCTACGAGCAGTACTTC.

The chain carries TRBV6-5 and TRBJ1-1, with D possibly matching TRBD1 (5 bases). Germline V gene sequence: CDR1 MNHEY, CDR2 SVGAGI. The V gene lost 5 bases and the J gene lost 4 bases, with 14 bases spanning the gap. The CDR3 is made up of 14 amino acids. The CDR3 spells CASSATDGGTEAFF. CDR3 DNA sequence: TGTGCCAGCAGTGCGACCGACGGGGGCACTGAAGCTTTCTTT.

This clone has just one count. The chain links TRBV20-1 to TRBJ2-7; tentative D call: TRBD2 (5 bases). Between the trimmed V and J ends, which lost 5 bases and 7 bases, there was a span of 12 bases. Germline V gives CDR1 DFQATT, CDR2 SNEGSKA (reference sequence). CDR3 length: 11 residues. Here the CDR3 reads CSAPGVGEQYF. CDR3 coding DNA: TGCAGTGCTCCCGGGGTTGGGGAGCAGTACTTC.

This chain links TRBV4-2 with TRBJ1-3, with D hard to call. Germline V lookup: CDR1 LGHNA, CDR2 YNFKEQ. V was cut by 6 bases and J by 0 bases, with 9 bases left in between. The CDR3 runs 14 residues. The CDR3 protein is CASSSLSSGNTIYF. Written as DNA, the CDR3 is TGTGCCAGCAGTTCGCTTAGCTCTGGAAACACCATATATTTT.

The genes are TRBV14 and TRBJ2-5, with D perhaps TRBD2 (5 bases). The CDR3 runs to 14 residues. Germline V CDR1 and CDR2: SGHDN, FVKESK. V lost 2 bases and J lost 4, with 11 bases in between. This CDR3 reads CASSQSGKSETQYF. The CDR3 DNA is TGTGCCAGCAGCCAAAGCGGTAAATCAGAGACCCAGTACTTC.

The rearrangement links TRBV11-2 to TRBJ1-2, with D possibly TRBD1 on 5 matching bases. The germline V and J ends were trimmed by 0 bases and 0 bases, with 17 bases remaining between them. CDR1 is SGHAT, CDR2 FQNNGV, per germline. CDR3 length: 18 residues. For the CDR3, the DNA is TGTGCCAGCAGCTTAGATCGATTTAGGACAAGGACTAACTATGGCTACACCTTC. Amino acids: CASSLDRFRTRTNYGYTF.

The J gene is TRBJ2-1, the V gene TRBV4-2; the D gene is possibly TRBD2 (6 bases). The V gene's germline CDR1 is LGHNA and CDR2 YNFKEQ. The germline V and J ends were trimmed by 1 base and 10 bases, with 17 bases remaining between them. This CDR3 spans 15 amino acids. This CDR3 is CASSQGRDSIWEQFF. The DNA of the CDR3 is TGTGCCAGCAGCCAAGGGCGGGACTCGATCTGGGAGCAGTTCTTC.

The rearrangement uses TRBV12-5 and TRBJ1-1; the D gene is possibly TRBD1 (6 bases). Germline assignment: CDR1 LGHNT and CDR2 FRNRAP. V lost 0 bases to trimming and J lost 7 bases, with 15 bases between them. The CDR3 is made up of 15 amino acids. The DNA of the CDR3 is TGTGCTAGTGGTTTGGTTGTAAGGGACATGGGTGAAGCTTTCTTT. Its protein is CASGLVVRDMGEAFF. The full variable domain, with the rest looked up from reference TRBV12-5 and TRBJ1-1, is DARVTQTPRHKVTEMGQEVTMRCQPILGHNTVFWYRQTMMQGLELLAYFRNRAPLDDSGMPKDRFSAEMPDATLATLKIQPSEPRDSAVYFCASGLVVRDMGEAFFGQGTRLTVV.

This clone was observed a few times. The V and J genes are TRBV30 and TRBJ2-1; D unclear. V gave up 3 bases and J gave up 9 bases, with 12 bases separating them. The CDR3 is 12 amino acids. Germline V gives CDR1 GTSNPN, CDR2 SVGIG (reference sequence). The CDR3 bases are TGTGCCTGGAGAGACCTTAGTATTGAGCAGTTCTTC. It yields the protein CAWRDLSIEQFF.

This chain uses TRBV5-6 with TRBJ1-2, with TRBD1 matching over 7 bases. Germline CDR1 and CDR2: SGHDT and YYEEEE. V lost 0 bases, J lost 4 bases, and 6 bases stayed unmatched. The CDR3 length is 15 residues. This chain's CDR3 is CASSLDGGGLYGYTF. Written as DNA, the CDR3 is TGTGCCAGCAGCTTGGACGGAGGGGGCCTCTATGGCTACACCTTC. Full variable domain (remainder filled in from reference TRBV5-6 and TRBJ1-2): DAGVTQSPTHLIKTRGQQVTLRCSPKSGHDTVSWYQQALGQGPQFIFQYYEEEERQRGNFPDRFSGHQFPNYSSELNVNALLLGDSALYLCASSLDGGGLYGYTFGSGTRLTVV.

This chain joins TRBV29-1 and TRBJ2-3, with 10 positions matching TRBD2. The V gene end was trimmed by 7 bases and the J gene end by 6 bases; junction bases not matched to a gene: 7. CDR1 is SQVTM and CDR2 is ANQGSEA in the germline V gene. The CDR3 contains 13 residues. The CDR3 DNA reads as TGCAGCGCCCAGCGGGAGGGCAGTGATACGCAGTATTTT. Protein sequence: CSAQREGSDTQYF.